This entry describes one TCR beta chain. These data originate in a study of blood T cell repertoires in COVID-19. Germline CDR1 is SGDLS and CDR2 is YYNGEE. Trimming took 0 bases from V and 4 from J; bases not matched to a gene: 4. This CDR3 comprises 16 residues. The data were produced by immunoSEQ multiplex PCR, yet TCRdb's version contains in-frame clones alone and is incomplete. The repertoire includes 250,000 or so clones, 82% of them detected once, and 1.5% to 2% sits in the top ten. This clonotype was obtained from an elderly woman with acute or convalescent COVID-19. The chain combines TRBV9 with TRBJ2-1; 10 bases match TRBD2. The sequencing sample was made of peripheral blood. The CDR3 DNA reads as TGTGCCAGCAGCGTAGAAGGTAGCGGGGGGTACAATGAGCAGTTCTTC. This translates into CASSVEGSGGYNEQFF.